The 22 T cell receptor beta chains reported below all come from one sample, sequenced in a study of PD-L1 blockade in urothelial cancer. Libraries were prepared by immunoSEQ multiplex PCR; TCRdb keeps only in-frame clonotypes and omits some of them. The repertoire holds about 40,000 clones, with over 70% as singletons. Specimen: PBMCs, collected around atezolizumab (anti-PD-L1) treatment. Receptors originate from a man in his sixties with urothelial cancer.

A note on this clone: The sample holds other DNA sequences that translate to the same CDR3. The rearrangement joins TRBV5-1 to TRBJ1-6; TRBD1 matches at 8 bases. Trimming removed 0 bases from V and 7 bases from J; junction bases left unmatched: 6. CDR3 length: 16 amino acids. Germline assignment: CDR1 SGHRS and CDR2 YFSETQ. The CDR3 here is CASSLEPGGKNSPLHF. The CDR3 nucleotides are TGCGCCAGCAGCTTGGAACCAGGGGGCAAGAATTCACCCCTCCACTTT.

This clone was picked up a small number of times. The V and J genes are TRBV19 and TRBJ2-5; TRBD1 matches 7 bases. This CDR3 is built from 15 residues. The V gene end was trimmed by 4 bases and the J gene end by 2 bases; junction bases not matched to a gene: 7. Germline values: CDR1 LNHDA, CDR2 SQIVND (reference sequence). The CDR3 region has the DNA TGTGCCAGTAGTAACTCATACAGGGGTCAAGAGACCCAGTACTTC. Translated, it gives CASSNSYRGQETQYF.

This chain uses TRBV11-2 with TRBJ2-7, with a possible D match to TRBD2 (7 bases). V gave up 3 bases and J gave up 0 bases, with 9 bases separating them. CDR1 is SGHAT and CDR2 is FQNNGV in the germline V gene. This CDR3 has 14 residues. CDR3 loop: CASSFGGLSYEQYF. The CDR3 DNA follows: TGTGCCAGCAGCTTCGGGGGGCTCTCCTACGAGCAGTACTTC.

The chain has TRBV4-3 and TRBJ1-2; tentative D call: TRBD1 (5 bases). CDR1 LGHNA and CDR2 YSLEER come from the germline V gene. The V end lost 0 bases, the J end lost 2 bases, and 13 bases lay between the germline ends. This CDR3 has 16 amino acids. For the CDR3, the DNA is TGCGCCAGCAGCCAAGAGGGGGGACGGTCCAACTATGGCTACACCTTC. Its protein is CASSQEGGRSNYGYTF.

The CDR3 DNA reads as TGCGCCAGCAGCCCACAGGGGTACGAGACCCAGTACTTC. It yields the protein CASSPQGYETQYF. The gene calls are TRBV5-1 and TRBJ2-5, with 7 bases fitting TRBD1. J gave up 5 bases and V 4 bases, and 5 bases lay outside the gene matches. The CDR3 covers 13 residues. Germline V gives CDR1 SGHRS, CDR2 YFSETQ. Supplemented by reference TRBV5-1 and TRBJ2-5, the full variable domain reads KAGVTQTPRYLIKTRGQQVTLSCSPISGHRSVSWYQQTPGQGLQFLFEYFSETQRNKGNFPGRFSGRQFSNSRSEMNVSTLELGDSALYLCASSPQGYETQYFGPGTRLLVL.

The rearrangement links TRBV13 to TRBJ2-1; TRBD1 agrees at 7 bases. V shed 6 bases, J shed 5 bases, and the junction held 7 bases outside the gene matches. Per the germline V gene, CDR1 is PRHDT and CDR2 is FYEKMQ (reference sequence). The length of the CDR3 is 14 residues. The CDR3 sequence: CASRGTVTHNEQFF. The CDR3 DNA follows: TGTGCCAGCAGGGGGACAGTGACCCACAATGAGCAGTTCTTC.

J is TRBJ1-1 and V is TRBV11-3; D unclear. V was trimmed by 4 bases and J by 0 bases, leaving 6 bases between them. The germline gives CDR1 SGHNT, CDR2 YENEEA. The CDR3 consists of 13 residues. CDR3 in amino acids: CASSSTVNTEAFF. Here the CDR3 DNA reads TGTGCCAGCAGCTCCACGGTGAACACTGAAGCTTTCTTT.

V and J are TRBV5-6 and TRBJ2-5, with 14 bases lining up with TRBD2. J lost 5 bases, V lost 3 bases, and 12 bases had no gene match. This CDR3 is built from 18 residues. The germline V gene encodes CDR1 SGHDT and CDR2 YYEEEE. The DNA of the CDR3 is TGTGCCAGCAGCTCCAGGACTAGCGGGGGGCCTAATCGGGAGACCCAGTACTTC. Translated, it gives CASSSRTSGGPNRETQYF.

The V call is TRBV7-6, the J call TRBJ2-2; no clear D. V was pared by 2 bases and J by 6 bases, with 7 bases between. The length of the CDR3 is 13 residues. Germline CDR1 is SGHVS and CDR2 is FNYEAQ. CDR3 DNA sequence: TGTGCCAGCAGCTTACAGGCGTCCGGGGAGCTGTTTTTT. It encodes CASSLQASGELFF. Supplemented by reference TRBV7-6 and TRBJ2-2, the full variable domain reads GAGVSQSPRYKVTKRGQDVALRCDPISGHVSLYWYRQALGQGPEFLTYFNYEAQQDKSGLPNDRFSAERPEGSISTLTIQRTEQRDSAMYRCASSLQASGELFFGEGSRLTVL.

The chain has TRBV2 and TRBJ2-3; 7 bases align to TRBD2. This CDR3 region has 16 residues. Per the germline V gene, CDR1 is SNHLY and CDR2 is FYNNEI. The V and J ends lost 7 bases and 0 bases, in that order; junction bases with no gene match: 10. The chain's CDR3 is CASNQRGGESTDTQYF. The CDR3 DNA follows: TGTGCCAGCAATCAGCGGGGAGGAGAGAGCACAGATACGCAGTATTTT.

A single count supports this clone. V and J are TRBV6-1 and TRBJ1-5; D perhaps matches TRBD1 (5 bases). The CDR3 runs 15 residues. Between the trimmed V and J ends, which lost 6 bases and 0 bases, there was a span of 12 bases. The germline V gene encodes CDR1 MNHNS and CDR2 SASEGT. The CDR3 bases are TGTGCCAGCAGGAGGGGACTCTCTAGCAATCAGCCCCAGCATTTT. Translating gives CASRRGLSSNQPQHF.

This chain connects TRBV4-2 to TRBJ2-1; TRBD2 matches at 10 bases. The CDR3 contains 16 residues. CDR1 is LGHNA and CDR2 is YNFKEQ in the germline V gene. Trimming took 0 bases from V and 6 from J; bases not matched to a gene: 5. The CDR3 nucleotides read TGTGCCAGCAGCCAAGATCCAGCGGGGGGGCCCAATGAGCAGTTCTTC. Translating it yields CASSQDPAGGPNEQFF.

The V and J genes are TRBV20-1 and TRBJ2-3; D is unclear. Germline loops: CDR1 DFQATT, CDR2 SNEGSKA (reference sequence). V lost 1 base, J lost 6 bases, and 5 bases lay in between. The CDR3 spans 11 residues. The CDR3 loop reads CSARVGDTQYF. CDR3 bases: TGCAGTGCTAGAGTCGGGGATACGCAGTATTTT.

The J gene is TRBJ2-2, the V gene TRBV29-1; the match to TRBD1 covers 9 bases. CDR1 SQVTM and CDR2 ANQGSEA come from the germline V gene. CDR3 length: 14 amino acids. V gave up 7 bases and J gave up 4 bases; unmatched junction bases: 7. CDR3 DNA sequence: TGCAGCGCTGGACAGGGGACAGCCACCGGGGAGCTGTTTTTT. Translated: CSAGQGTATGELFF.

The V and J genes are TRBV7-2 and TRBJ2-1; TRBD2 matches at 12 bases. The germline V gene encodes CDR1 SGHTA and CDR2 FQGNSA. V shed 4 bases, J shed 4 bases, and the junction held 2 bases outside the gene matches. This CDR3 spans 15 amino acids. The CDR3 sequence: CASSSGLAGYNEQFF. CDR3 coding DNA: TGTGCCAGCAGCTCGGGACTAGCGGGTTACAATGAGCAGTTCTTC.

Concerning this clone itself: The germline gene is not matched at one end of the junction; a read error may be the cause. The V gene is TRBV15, the J gene TRBJ1-1, with 7 bases identical to TRBD1. CDR1 LNHNV and CDR2 YYDKDF come from the germline V gene (reference sequence). The CDR3 extends over 13 amino acids. The CDR3 is CATSRDRQGSHLF. The CDR3 DNA is TGTGCCACCAGCAGAGACCGACAGGGTTCACACTTATTT.

This chain links TRBV4-3 with TRBJ2-2; a possible D gene is TRBD1 (5 bases). Trimming removed 3 bases at V and 0 bases at J, with 11 bases between. Germline CDR1 LGHNA, CDR2 YSLEER. The CDR3 consists of 16 residues. This chain's CDR3 is CASSQGTGANTGELFF. The CDR3 DNA follows: TGCGCCAGCAGCCAGGGAACAGGAGCGAACACCGGGGAGCTGTTTTTT.

The chain recombines TRBV19 with TRBJ2-2; D is undetermined. The CDR3 has 14 residues. Germline assignment: CDR1 LNHDA and CDR2 SQIVND (reference sequence). Trimming stripped 2 bases from V and 7 bases from J, with 11 bases between. The CDR3 sequence: CASSISSFGGELFF. The CDR3 nucleotides are TGTGCCAGTAGTATAAGCTCGTTTGGCGGGGAGCTGTTTTTT.

The genes are TRBV27 and TRBJ1-2; D unresolved. CDR3 length: 17 amino acids. Deletions cut 1 base from V and 2 bases from J, with 17 bases between. Germline V gives CDR1 MNHEY, CDR2 SMNVEV (reference sequence). The CDR3 here is CASSLLLGGGQNYGYTF. The CDR3 DNA sequence: TGTGCCAGCAGTTTATTACTAGGTGGCGGGCAGAACTATGGCTACACCTTC.

The chain is built from TRBV4-2 and TRBJ2-5; D unresolved. The CDR3 contains 13 residues. The V end was cut by 4 bases, the J end by 5 bases, with 11 bases between. From germline, CDR1 is LGHNA and CDR2 YNFKEQ. The chain's CDR3 is CASSLYSGETQYF. For the CDR3, the DNA is TGTGCCAGCAGCCTCTACTCCGGGGAGACCCAGTACTTC.

The chain couples TRBV2 to TRBJ2-1, with D possibly matching TRBD2 (6 bases). The CDR3 length is 13 residues. The germline V and J ends were trimmed by 7 bases and 6 bases, with 13 bases remaining between them. The germline V gene encodes CDR1 SNHLY and CDR2 FYNNEI. DNA for the CDR3: TGTGCCAGCAAGGAGGGGACTTCCAATGAGCAGTTCTTC. This gives the protein CASKEGTSNEQFF.

This chain joins TRBV30 and TRBJ2-1, with D possibly TRBD2 on 6 matching bases. The V end lost 3 bases, the J end lost 7 bases, and 13 bases lay between the germline ends. Germline V CDR1 and CDR2: GTSNPN, SVGIG (reference sequence). The CDR3 extends over 13 amino acids. In nucleotides, the CDR3 is TGTGCCTGGAGGGGGTCACTAGCTAATGAGCAGTTCTTC. This sequence encodes CAWRGSLANEQFF.